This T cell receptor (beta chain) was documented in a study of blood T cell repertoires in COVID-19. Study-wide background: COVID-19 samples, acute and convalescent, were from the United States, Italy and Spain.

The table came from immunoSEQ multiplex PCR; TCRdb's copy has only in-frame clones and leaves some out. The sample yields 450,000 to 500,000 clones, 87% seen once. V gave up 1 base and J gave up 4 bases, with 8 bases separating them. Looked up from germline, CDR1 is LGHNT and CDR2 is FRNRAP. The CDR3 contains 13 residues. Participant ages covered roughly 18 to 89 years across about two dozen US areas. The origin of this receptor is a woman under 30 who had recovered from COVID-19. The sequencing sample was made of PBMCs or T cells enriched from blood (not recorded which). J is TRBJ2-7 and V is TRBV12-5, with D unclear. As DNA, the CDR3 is TGTGCTAGTGGTTTGGGGGCCCAATACGAGCAGTACTTC. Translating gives CASGLGAQYEQYF.